Listed here is a single T cell receptor (beta chain). This record belongs to a study of OX40 agonist ivuxolimab in advanced cancers. On the study more broadly: Ivuxolimab, which patients received intravenously every 2 weeks, was dosed at 0.01 to 10 mg/kg. Dose-escalation patients suffered from hepatocellular carcinoma, melanoma, renal cell or head and neck cancer.

Germline V lookup: CDR1 SGHRS, CDR2 YFSETQ. V dropped 6 bases and J dropped 0 bases, with 13 bases sitting between them. The CDR3 has 16 residues. TCRdb keeps only in-frame clones here, not all; method: immunoSEQ multiplex PCR. The table includes 55,000 to 70,000 clones, 70% to 90% detected once. This chain uses TRBV5-1 with TRBJ2-6; D not resolved. Source: CD4+ or CD8+ T cells sorted from blood, taken in a trial of the OX40 agonist ivuxolimab. The TCR comes from an adult with an advanced solid tumor such as melanoma, head and neck, liver or kidney cancer. Here the CDR3 DNA reads TGCGCCAGCAAAGAAGGGTCGAACTCTGGGGCCAACGTCCTGACTTTC. Its translation: CASKEGSNSGANVLTF. The variable domain in full, with the rest retrieved from reference TRBV5-1 and TRBJ2-6, is KAGVTQTPRYLIKTRGQQVTLSCSPISGHRSVSWYQQTPGQGLQFLFEYFSETQRNKGNFPGRFSGRQFSNSRSEMNVSTLELGDSALYLCASKEGSNSGANVLTFGAGSRLTVL.